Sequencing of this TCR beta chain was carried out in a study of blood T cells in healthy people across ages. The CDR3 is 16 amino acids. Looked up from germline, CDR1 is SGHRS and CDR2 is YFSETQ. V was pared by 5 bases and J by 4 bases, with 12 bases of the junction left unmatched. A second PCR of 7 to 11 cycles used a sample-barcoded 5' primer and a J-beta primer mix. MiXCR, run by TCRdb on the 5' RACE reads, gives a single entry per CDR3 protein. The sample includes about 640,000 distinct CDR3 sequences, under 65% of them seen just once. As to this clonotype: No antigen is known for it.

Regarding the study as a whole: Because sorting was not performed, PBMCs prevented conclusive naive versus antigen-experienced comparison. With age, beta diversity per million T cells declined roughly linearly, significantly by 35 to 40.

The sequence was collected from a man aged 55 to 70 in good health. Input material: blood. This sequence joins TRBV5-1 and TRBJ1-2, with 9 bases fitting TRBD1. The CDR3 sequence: CASRMQYRGLGYGYTF. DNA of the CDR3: TGCGCCAGCAGGATGCAATACAGGGGGCTTGGCTATGGCTACACCTTC.